This TCR beta chain stems from a study of cytomegalovirus exposure and HLA in healthy donors. Whole-study context: Falling in the Caucasian-associated ancestry cluster were 65% to 90% of under 450 genotyped donors.

This clone was seen only once. Its antigen is unknown. PCR amplification relied on 60 Vbeta primers (plus 13 Jbeta primers). Sequencing was performed with immunoSEQ multiplex PCR; in TCRdb, only in-frame clones are kept and a portion is missing. Here the sample spans roughly 120,000 clones, around three quarters being singletons. The CDR3 length is 14 residues. Germline CDR1 is LNHDA and CDR2 is SQIVND (reference sequence). Trimming removed 8 bases at V and 4 bases at J, with 15 bases between. These donors, healthy bone marrow donors, were studied. Findings and limits, study-wide: In a later analysis, TCR beta V- and J-gene trimming was associated with a missense DCLRE1C variant. What TCR beta sequences reportedly achieved was accurate prediction of HLA-A and HLA-B alleles in most subjects.

The sequencing sample was made of PBMCs. The TCR sequence derives from a man over 45 in good health and CMV-seropositive. V and J are TRBV19 and TRBJ1-3; D is perhaps TRBD1 (5 bases). The CDR3 spells CASRPTATGNTIYF. The CDR3 DNA reads as TGTGCCAGTCGCCCGACAGCAACGGGAAACACCATATATTTT. The full variable domain, completed using reference TRBV19 and TRBJ1-3, is DGGITQSPKYLFRKEGQNVTLSCEQNLNHDAMYWYRQDPGQGLRLIYYSQIVNDFQKGDIAEGYSVSREKKESFPLTVTSAQKNPTAFYLCASRPTATGNTIYFGEGSWLTVV.